The clone carrying this TCR beta chain was found once. Looked up from germline, CDR1 is MNHEY and CDR2 is SVGAGI. This CDR3 region has 14 residues. Trimming took 4 bases from V and 3 from J, leaving 13 bases between them. The source of the sample is a study of blood T cell repertoires in COVID-19. The overall study: Italy, Spain and the United States were the sources of the convalescent and acute COVID-19 samples. PBMCs, B-cell-depleted T cells, or T cells were the source of the cDNA or gDNA that made up the material.

Per the original data handling: Nucleated cell number was recorded as an estimate derived from reference gene primer amplification. Assay used: immunoSEQ multiplex PCR; TCRdb lists only in-frame clones, some missing. Clone size and V and J calls were adopted from that table, with D and trimming inferred from the DNA. Found here are tens of thousands of clones, roughly 86% of them singletons; the top ten hold less than 4.5%. The V call is TRBV6-5, the J call TRBJ2-7, with TRBD2 as a possible D gene (6 bases). The specimen was peripheral blood. The TCR sequence derives from a man of 80 years or more with active COVID-19. CDR3 nucleotide sequence: TGTGCCAGCAGTTCCTTGGGGGGAGGCTACGAGCAGTACTTC. Protein sequence: CASSSLGGGYEQYF.